This TCR beta chain originates from a study of a mutant IDH1 vaccine in newly diagnosed glioma. Study summary: Treated individuals were about 62% male and 37.5% female, averaging roughly 43 years of age. Antecedent treatment encompassed radiotherapy, temozolomide, or their combination; the majority received both.

Points from the study as a whole: Pseudoprogression seemingly bore no relation to changes in top peripheral T cell clonotypes.

TCRdb keeps only in-frame clones here, not all; method: immunoSEQ multiplex PCR. The sample consists of some 56,000 clones, around 92% of them appearing once. Time point noted: baseline, week 1 (first vaccination visit). Treatment here: pre-vaccination baseline after standard-of-care therapy. Donors had new WHO grade 3 or 4 IDH1-mutant, ATRX-lost astrocytomas. Trimming cost V 0 bases and J 3 bases, with 15 bases left between them. This CDR3 has 17 residues. CDR1 is ENHRY, CDR2 SYGVKD, per germline. Note on this clone: No antigen is known for it.

This material consisted of PBMCs, taken from a glioma patient treated with radiotherapy, temozolomide or both. V usage is TRBV10-3 and J usage is TRBJ2-4, with D possibly being TRBD2 (6 bases). This clonotype was sampled from a man in his fifties with glioma. CDR3 in amino acids: CAISESGLLRDKNIQYF. The CDR3 DNA reads TGTGCCATCAGTGAGTCGGGACTCCTACGGGACAAAAACATTCAGTACTTC.